The 16 T cell receptor beta chains presented below share a single source sample, sequenced in a study of STAT3 mutations in large granular lymphocyte leukemia. Measured with immunoSEQ multiplex PCR; TCRdb has only the in-frame clones, and not every one. The sample yields 25,000 to 40,000 clones, approximately 86% seen once. Whole-study results and caveats: At least one immunodominant TCR beta clonotype appeared in every T-cell large granular lymphocyte leukemia patient.

For these receptors, no antigen is known. The sequenced sample was peripheral blood mononuclear cells. The source is a man aged 55-75 years with T-cell large granular lymphocyte leukemia. Some clones in this sample may be carry-over from other donors' samples.

The V and J genes are TRBV4-3 and TRBJ1-5, with unresolved D. Trimming pared 1 base from V and 4 bases from J, leaving 8 bases between. This CDR3 has 14 residues. The germline V gene has CDR1 LGHNA and CDR2 YSLEER. CDR3 in DNA: TGCGCCAGCAGCCAAGGCTTTAGGAATCAGCCCCAGCATTTT. Amino acid sequence: CASSQGFRNQPQHF.

This clone was found once. The DNA of the CDR3 is TGTGCCAGCAGCCAGGGTTTCGAAAACATTCAGTACTTC. The encoded protein is CASSQGFENIQYF. The chain joins TRBV6-6 to TRBJ2-4, with D perhaps matching TRBD1 (5 bases). CDR3 length equals 13 residues. Germline V lookup: CDR1 MNHNY, CDR2 SVGAGI (reference sequence). With 6 bases removed from V and 5 bases from J, the gap between germline ends came to 11 bases.

The chain joins TRBV4-1 to TRBJ1-6; D perhaps matches TRBD1 (5 bases). The CDR3 consists of 14 residues. The germline V gene encodes CDR1 MGHRA and CDR2 YSYEKL. V was clipped by 3 bases and J by 9 bases, with 12 bases between them. The CDR3 nucleotides read TGCGCCAGCAGCCAGGTAGCCAGGGTTTCACCCCTCCACTTT. It yields the protein CASSQVARVSPLHF.

The chain couples TRBV28 to TRBJ1-2, with D hard to call. The CDR3 loop spans 12 amino acids. CDR1 and CDR2 from the germline V gene are MDHEN and SYDVKM. The V end lost 7 bases, the J end lost 1 base, and 7 bases lay between the germline ends. CDR3 sequence reads: CASTTINYGYTF. The DNA of the CDR3 is TGTGCCAGCACTACTATTAACTATGGCTACACCTTC.

The chain carries TRBV30 and TRBJ2-7; D may match TRBD1 or TRBD2 (5 bases each). CDR3 size: 11 residues. The V and J ends lost 8 bases and 5 bases respectively, with 13 bases between them. CDR1 and CDR2 from the germline V gene are GTSNPN and SVGIG (reference sequence). CDR3 region: CARGVVDEQYF. CDR3 bases: TGTGCCCGGGGCGTGGTCGACGAGCAGTACTTC.

The chain carries TRBV30 and TRBJ1-2, with 7 bases matching TRBD1. CDR1 and CDR2 from the germline V gene are GTSNPN and SVGIG (reference sequence). The CDR3 is 14 residues long. Trimming at V came to 0 bases and at J to 4 bases, leaving 5 bases not matched to a gene. The CDR3 reads CAWSVQGPPYGYTF. CDR3 nucleotides: TGTGCCTGGAGTGTACAGGGGCCACCCTATGGCTACACCTTC. Filled out from reference TRBV30 and TRBJ1-2, the complete variable domain reads SQTIHQWPATLVQPVGSPLSLECTVEGTSNPNLYWYRQAAGRGLQLLFYSVGIGQISSEVPQNLSASRPQDRQFILSSKKLLLSDSGFYLCAWSVQGPPYGYTFGSGTRLTVV.

This clone was observed a single time. V gene TRBV7-3 combines with J gene TRBJ1-6; 7 bases fit TRBD1. V trimming: 5 bases; J trimming: 4 bases; junction bases outside the gene matches: 5. The CDR3 has 15 amino acids. Germline values: CDR1 SGHTA, CDR2 FQGTGA. The CDR3 DNA follows: TGTGCCAGCAGCCCAACGGGACAGTATAATTCACCCCTCCACTTT. Residues: CASSPTGQYNSPLHF. The full variable domain, with the rest looked up from reference TRBV7-3 and TRBJ1-6, is GAGVSQTPSNKVTEKGKYVELRCDPISGHTALYWYRQSLGQGPEFLIYFQGTGAADDSGLPNDRFFAVRPEGSVSTLKIQRTERGDSAVYLCASSPTGQYNSPLHFGNGTRLTVT.

The chain uses TRBV7-2 and TRBJ1-2, with D uncertain. V lost 5 bases and J lost 4, with 20 bases in between. The CDR3 contains 16 residues. Per the germline V gene, CDR1 is SGHTA and CDR2 is FQGNSA. The CDR3 loop is CASSPTIRFRTYGYTF. The CDR3 DNA reads as TGTGCCAGCAGCCCTACAATCCGGTTTCGCACCTATGGCTACACCTTC.

The chain has TRBV4-3 and TRBJ2-3; D gene unclear. Germline V gene data show CDR1 as LGHNA and CDR2 as YSLEER. V lost 0 bases and J 8 bases, leaving 12 bases between the germline ends. There are 14 residues in the CDR3. The CDR3: CASSQDILSVTQYF. CDR3 nucleotides: TGCGCCAGCAGCCAAGATATTCTGTCCGTTACGCAGTATTTT.

This chain uses TRBV15 with TRBJ1-5; 9 positions match TRBD1. This CDR3 spans 13 amino acids. V was clipped by 7 bases and J by 6 bases; unmatched bases: 4. From germline, CDR1 is LNHNV and CDR2 YYDKDF (reference sequence). The CDR3 nucleotides read TGTGCCACCACGGGACAGGGACTTCAGCCCCAGCATTTT. It specifies CATTGQGLQPQHF.

This chain joins TRBV27 and TRBJ2-7, with TRBD2 matching 8 bases. There are 14 residues in the CDR3. The ends lost 6 bases at V and 3 bases at J; junction bases unmatched: 7. Germline V gene data show CDR1 as MNHEY and CDR2 as SMNVEV (reference sequence). CDR3 coding DNA: TGTGCCAGCAGGCGAGCGGGAGAGAACTACGAGCAGTACTTC. It encodes CASRRAGENYEQYF.

This clone was seen a handful of times. The chain uses TRBV10-3 and TRBJ1-5; maybe TRBD1 (6 bases). The CDR3 extends over 14 amino acids. Germline values: CDR1 ENHRY, CDR2 SYGVKD. Between the trimmed V and J ends, which lost 2 bases and 1 base, there was a span of 6 bases. CDR3 nucleotide sequence: TGTGCCATCAGTGAGCAGGGGAGCAATCAGCCCCAGCATTTT. Translated, it gives CAISEQGSNQPQHF.

This sequence joins TRBV7-2 and TRBJ2-7; possibly TRBD2 for D (6 bases). The germline CDR1 and CDR2 sequences are SGHTA and FQGNSA. V lost 3 bases and J 6 bases, leaving 18 bases between the germline ends. CDR3 size: 15 residues. This CDR3 is CASSFVPDGRSEQYF. CDR3 DNA sequence: TGTGCCAGCAGCTTCGTTCCTGACGGGAGAAGCGAGCAGTACTTC.

The rearrangement links TRBV4-1 to TRBJ1-2; TRBD1 matches 7 bases. The CDR3 loop spans 16 amino acids. The V and J ends lost 0 bases and 8 bases, in that order; junction bases with no gene match: 12. Germline loops: CDR1 MGHRA, CDR2 YSYEKL. This chain's CDR3 is CASSQESTGPRRGYTF. For the CDR3, the DNA is TGCGCCAGCAGCCAAGAGTCGACAGGGCCGCGTAGGGGCTACACCTTC.

This chain uses TRBV30 with TRBJ1-4; TRBD1 is a possible D gene (5 bases). Per the germline V gene, CDR1 is GTSNPN and CDR2 is SVGIG (reference sequence). This CDR3 has 14 residues. The germline V and J ends were trimmed by 0 bases and 4 bases, with 9 bases remaining between them. This CDR3 is CAWSVVQVNEKLFF. In DNA, the CDR3 is TGTGCCTGGAGTGTTGTACAGGTTAATGAAAAACTGTTTTTT.

The rearrangement links TRBV5-4 to TRBJ2-7, with 9 bases that match TRBD2. J lost 7 bases, V lost 1 base, and 9 bases had no gene match. Looked up from germline, CDR1 is SGHNT and CDR2 is YYREEE (reference sequence). This CDR3 region has 15 residues. CDR3 coding DNA: TGTGCCAGCAGCTTGTTGGCGGGAGGGCCAGAAGAGCAGTACTTC. Protein sequence: CASSLLAGGPEEQYF.